This TCR beta chain was obtained from a study of T cell repertoires in cytomegalovirus infection. TCRdb redid the calling of the reads with MiXCR, one entry per CDR3 protein. Of 150,000 to 200,000 distinct CDR3 sequences listed, roughly 18% were seen once; the top ten hold roughly a sixth. Findings of the study overall: CMV carriers with the relevant HLA were identified by cumulative public TCR beta family frequency.

This clonotype was detected a few times. The antigen is undetermined. With 8 bases clipped from V and 6 bases from J, the junction kept 13 bases outside the gene matches. Per the germline V gene, CDR1 is ENHRY and CDR2 is SYGVKD. The length of the CDR3 is 15 residues. The material sequenced was CD8+ T cells from PBMCs. This chain connects TRBV10-3 to TRBJ2-3, with 8 bases aligning to TRBD2. This TCR derives from a human donor in good health (CMV status not recorded). Some clones in this sample may be carry-over from other donors' samples. The DNA for the CDR3 is TGTGCCATCCAAGGTAGTGGCGGGAGGAAGGATACGCAGTATTTT. Translated: CAIQGSGGRKDTQYF.